Here is one T cell receptor beta chain with its context. Its target is unknown. This entry comes from a study of T cell responses to AZD1222 COVID-19 vaccine. Findings and caveats of the study: A rise in Spike-specific TCR breadth and depth followed two AZD1222 doses. Samples come after the peak T cell response, not at day 14. Among vaccine-associated CD4 TCRs, coverage spanned spike, with dominance at 160-218 and 743-854. Clonal diversity was possibly underestimated, and the donors were mostly white British, with more females.

Germline CDR1 MDHEN, CDR2 SYDVKM. This CDR3 spans 14 amino acids. V lost 5 bases, J lost 4 bases, and 14 bases lay in between. The repertoire was sequenced with immunoSEQ multiplex PCR; TCRdb's copy has only in-frame clones and lacks some. Of about 200,000 clones in the sample, roughly 92% were seen once. The sample here was peripheral blood, taken 28 days after the second AZD1222 dose. This sequence originates from an adult who received the AZD1222 COVID-19 vaccine. The V gene is TRBV28, the J gene TRBJ1-1, with unresolved D. The CDR3 reads CASSIRLGITEAFF. As DNA, the CDR3 is TGTGCCAGCAGTATTCGTTTAGGGATCACTGAAGCTTTCTTT.